The clone carrying this T cell receptor (beta chain) was found many times. Antigen: not known. MiXCR, run by TCRdb on the RT-PCR reads, gives a single entry per CDR3 protein. The sample lists 400,000 to 650,000 distinct CDR3 sequences; approximately 7.2% were seen once. The CDR3 covers 13 residues. The germline gives CDR1 LGHNA, CDR2 YSLEER. V shed 0 bases and J 15 bases; nucleotides not matched to a gene: 9. These data come from a study of response to subunit inactivated influenza vaccine. The study's findings and limits: Authors proposed each seasonal influenza vaccination draws in few new T cells.

The rearrangement links TRBV4-3 to TRBJ2-3; TRBD2 matches 7 bases. The specimen comprised PBMCs from blood, sampled around 2 years after vaccination. The receptor was isolated from a man between 50 and 69 years old who received an inactivated influenza vaccine. The CDR3 region has the DNA TGCGCCAGCAGCCAAGAGTCGGCCGGGAGGACTTATTTT. Protein: CASSQESAGRTYF.